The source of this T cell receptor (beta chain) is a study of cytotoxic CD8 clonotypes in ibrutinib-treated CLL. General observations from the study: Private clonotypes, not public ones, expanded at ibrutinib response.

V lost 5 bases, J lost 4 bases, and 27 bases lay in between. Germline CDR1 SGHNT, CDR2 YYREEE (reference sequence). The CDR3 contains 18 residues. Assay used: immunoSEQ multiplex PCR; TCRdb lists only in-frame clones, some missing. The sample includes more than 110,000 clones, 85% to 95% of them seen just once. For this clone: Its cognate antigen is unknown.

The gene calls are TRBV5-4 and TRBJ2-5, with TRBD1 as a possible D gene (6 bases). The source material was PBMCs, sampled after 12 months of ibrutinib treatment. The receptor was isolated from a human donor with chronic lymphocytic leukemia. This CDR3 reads CASSLGGRRGGPGETQYF. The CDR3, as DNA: TGTGCCAGCAGTCTAGGTGGCCGTAGAGGGGGACCGGGAGAGACCCAGTACTTC.